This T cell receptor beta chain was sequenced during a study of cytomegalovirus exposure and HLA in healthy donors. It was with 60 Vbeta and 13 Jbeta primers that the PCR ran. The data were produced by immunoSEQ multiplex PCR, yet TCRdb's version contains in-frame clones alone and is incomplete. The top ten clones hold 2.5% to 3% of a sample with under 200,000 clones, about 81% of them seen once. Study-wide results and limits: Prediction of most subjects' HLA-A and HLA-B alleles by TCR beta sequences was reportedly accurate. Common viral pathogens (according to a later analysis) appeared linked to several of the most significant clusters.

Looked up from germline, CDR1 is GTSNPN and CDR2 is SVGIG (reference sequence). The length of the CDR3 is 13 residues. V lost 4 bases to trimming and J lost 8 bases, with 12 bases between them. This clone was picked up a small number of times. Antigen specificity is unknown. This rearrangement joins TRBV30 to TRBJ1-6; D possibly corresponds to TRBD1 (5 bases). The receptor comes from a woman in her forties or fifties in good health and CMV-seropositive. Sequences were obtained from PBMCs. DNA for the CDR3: TGTGCCTGGACGGGCAGGGCAGATTCACCCCTCCACTTT. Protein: CAWTGRADSPLHF.